Detailed here is one T cell receptor beta chain. This CDR3 is 12 amino acids long. Trimming pared 2 bases from V and 5 bases from J, leaving 3 bases between. Germline values: CDR1 SGHVS, CDR2 FQNEAQ. Method: immunoSEQ multiplex PCR; TCRdb's copy keeps in-frame clones and lacks some. This sample has some 170,000 clones, with approximately 90% found just once. These data belong to a study of T cell responses to AZD1222 COVID-19 vaccine. This clonotype was obtained from an adult who received the AZD1222 COVID-19 vaccine. The rearrangement links TRBV7-8 to TRBJ1-4; D is undetermined. The sequencing here drew on peripheral blood, taken 28 days after the second AZD1222 dose. The CDR3 reads CASSLPNEKLFF. CDR3 coding DNA: TGTGCCAGCAGCTTACCGAATGAAAAACTGTTTTTT. Complete variable domain (other parts from reference TRBV7-8 and TRBJ1-4): GAGVSQSPRYKVAKRGQDVALRCDPISGHVSLFWYQQALGQGPEFLTYFQNEAQLDKSGLPSDRFFAERPEGSVSTLKIQRTQQEDSAVYLCASSLPNEKLFFGSGTQLSVL.